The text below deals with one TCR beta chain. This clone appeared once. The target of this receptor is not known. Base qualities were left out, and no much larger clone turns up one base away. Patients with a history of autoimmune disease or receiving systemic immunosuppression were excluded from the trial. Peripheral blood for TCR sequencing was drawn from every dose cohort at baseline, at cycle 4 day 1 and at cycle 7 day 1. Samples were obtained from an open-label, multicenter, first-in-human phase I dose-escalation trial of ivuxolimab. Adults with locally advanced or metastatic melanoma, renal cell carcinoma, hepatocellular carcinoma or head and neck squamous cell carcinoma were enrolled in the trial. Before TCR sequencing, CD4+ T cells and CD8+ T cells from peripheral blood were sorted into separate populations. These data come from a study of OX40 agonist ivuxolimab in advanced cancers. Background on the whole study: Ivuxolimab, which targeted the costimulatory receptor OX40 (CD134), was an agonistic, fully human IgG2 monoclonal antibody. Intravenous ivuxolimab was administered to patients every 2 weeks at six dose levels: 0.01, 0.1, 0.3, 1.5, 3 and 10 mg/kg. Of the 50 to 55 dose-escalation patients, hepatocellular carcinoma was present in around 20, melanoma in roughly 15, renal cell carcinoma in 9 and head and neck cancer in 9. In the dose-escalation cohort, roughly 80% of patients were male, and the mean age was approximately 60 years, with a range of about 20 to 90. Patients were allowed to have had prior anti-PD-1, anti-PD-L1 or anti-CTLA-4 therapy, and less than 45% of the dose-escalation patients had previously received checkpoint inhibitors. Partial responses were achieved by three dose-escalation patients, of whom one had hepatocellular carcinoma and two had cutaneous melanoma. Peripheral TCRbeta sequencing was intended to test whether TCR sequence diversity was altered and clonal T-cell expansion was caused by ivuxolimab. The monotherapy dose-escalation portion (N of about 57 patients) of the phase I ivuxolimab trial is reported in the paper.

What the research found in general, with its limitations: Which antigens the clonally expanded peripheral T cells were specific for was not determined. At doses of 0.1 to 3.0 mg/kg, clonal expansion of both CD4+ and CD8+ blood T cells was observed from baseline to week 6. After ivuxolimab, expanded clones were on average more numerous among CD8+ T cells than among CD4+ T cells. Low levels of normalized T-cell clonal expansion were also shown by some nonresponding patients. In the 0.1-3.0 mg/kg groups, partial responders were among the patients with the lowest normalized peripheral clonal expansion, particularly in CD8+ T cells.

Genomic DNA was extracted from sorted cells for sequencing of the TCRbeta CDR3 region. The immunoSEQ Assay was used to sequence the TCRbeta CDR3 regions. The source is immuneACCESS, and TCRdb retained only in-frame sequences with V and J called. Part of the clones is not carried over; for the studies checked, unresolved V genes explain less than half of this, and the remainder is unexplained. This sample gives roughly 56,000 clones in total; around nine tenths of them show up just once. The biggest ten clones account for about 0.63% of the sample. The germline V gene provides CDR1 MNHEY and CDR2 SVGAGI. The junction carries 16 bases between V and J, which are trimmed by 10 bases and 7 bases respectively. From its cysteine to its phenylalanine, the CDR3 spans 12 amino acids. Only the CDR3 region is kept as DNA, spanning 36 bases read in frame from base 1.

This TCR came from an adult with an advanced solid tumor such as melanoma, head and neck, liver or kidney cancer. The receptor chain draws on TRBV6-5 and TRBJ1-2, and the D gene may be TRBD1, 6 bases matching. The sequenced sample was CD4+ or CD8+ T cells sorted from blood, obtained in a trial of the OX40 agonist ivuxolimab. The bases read TGTGCCACATCAAGGGGGTTGAGTGGCTACACCTTC. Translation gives CATSRGLSGYTF.